The entry that follows covers one TCR beta chain sequence. The target antigen is unknown. Germline-derived CDR1 and CDR2 are LNHNV and YYDKDF (reference sequence). The CDR3 contains 15 residues. Trimming took 0 bases from V and 3 from J, leaving 11 bases between them. The data are from a study of blood T cells in healthy people across ages. Study overall: Researchers report that template switching captured about one barcoded beta molecule per two T cells.

Study findings and constraints: Getting older went along with TCR beta diversity per million T cells dropping roughly linearly.

The authors ran a second PCR of about 6 to 11 cycles using a sample-barcoded 5' primer and a J-beta primer mix. Tags on each cDNA molecule came from a template-switch adaptor with 12 random nucleotides. One entry per CDR3 protein, called by TCRdb with MiXCR from the 5' RACE reads. Of around 1,900,000 distinct CDR3 sequences in the sample, roughly two fifths were seen once. The V gene is TRBV15, the J gene TRBJ1-2; D ambiguous. Sequencing input: blood. This TCR was sampled from a human donor in good health. The CDR3 here is CATSRDRSGHYGYTF. CDR3 bases: TGTGCCACCAGCAGAGATCGTTCAGGCCACTATGGCTACACCTTC.